What follows is one TCR beta chain and its context. The sample originates from a study of blood T cell repertoires in COVID-19. The CDR3 is 20 residues long. The V end was cut by 1 base, the J end by 4 bases, with 28 bases between. Germline CDR1 and CDR2: MNHEY and SVGEGT. The repertoire was sequenced with immunoSEQ multiplex PCR; TCRdb's copy has only in-frame clones and lacks some. The sample holds 100,000 to 150,000 clones, approximately 83% seen once. This clonotype was sampled from a woman aged 70-85 years with acute or convalescent COVID-19. The V and J genes are TRBV6-2 or TRBV6-3 and TRBJ2-5; a possible D gene is TRBD2 (5 bases). The sequencing sample was made of peripheral blood. The chain's CDR3 is CASSYLSNSSRTWAGETQYF. The CDR3 DNA is TGTGCCAGCAGTTACTTGTCGAATTCTAGCCGTACGTGGGCAGGAGAGACCCAGTACTTC.